This T cell receptor beta chain was documented in a study of cytomegalovirus exposure and HLA in healthy donors. Germline V gene data show CDR1 as WSHSY and CDR2 as SAAADI. Trimming stripped 8 bases from V and 3 bases from J, with 10 bases between. CDR3 length: 13 residues. Study-level points and caveats: Accurate prediction of HLA-A and HLA-B alleles (for most subjects) was reportedly achieved from TCR beta sequences. Cytomegalovirus status, reportedly, was diagnosed with high specificity and sensitivity by the classifier.

The donors (healthy individuals) were bone marrow donors. This clone turned up a few times. The antigen is undetermined. PCR was performed using 60 Vbeta and 13 Jbeta primers. Sequencing was performed with immunoSEQ multiplex PCR; in TCRdb, only in-frame clones are kept and a portion is missing. The table lists 100,000 to 150,000 clones, about 10% of them singletons. Specimen: PBMCs. The source of this sequence is a woman under 30 in good health and CMV-seropositive. The V call is TRBV10-2, the J call TRBJ2-2, with TRBD2 as a possible D gene (5 bases). The CDR3 nucleotides are TGCGCCAGCTCAGAGGGTTACACCGGGGAGCTGTTTTTT. Amino acid sequence: CASSEGYTGELFF.